These 5 T cell receptor beta chains came from one sample sequenced in a study of blood T cells in healthy people across ages. Then a second PCR, running roughly 6 to 12 cycles, was carried out with a sample-barcoded 5' primer and a J-beta primer mix. One entry per CDR3 protein results from TCRdb running MiXCR on the 5' RACE reads. The sample yields some 1,500,000 distinct CDR3 sequences, approximately 43% seen once. Source material: blood. These receptors all stem from a woman younger than 35 in good health.

This clonotype was counted a few times. The CDR3 DNA is TGTGCCACCAGTGAGGCCGGGACAGGGGCCCACGAGCAGTACTTC. The encoded protein is CATSEAGTGAHEQYF. The rearrangement uses TRBV24-1 and TRBJ2-7; 10 bases are a match to TRBD1. Germline V lookup: CDR1 KGHDR, CDR2 SFDVKD. The CDR3 length is 15 residues. V dropped 4 bases and J dropped 5; count of bases not matched to a gene: 7.

The chain combines TRBV4-3 with TRBJ1-5; TRBD1 aligns across 7 bases. Germline V gene data show CDR1 as LGHNA and CDR2 as YSLEER. CDR3 length: 17 amino acids. The trim removed 3 bases at V and 0 bases at J, leaving 8 bases unmatched. In DNA, the CDR3 is TGCGCCAGCAGCCAGCCAACAGGGGTTTATAGCAATCAGCCCCAGCATTTT. It translates to CASSQPTGVYSNQPQHF.

This chain uses TRBV7-9 with TRBJ2-2; a possible D gene is TRBD1 (6 bases). CDR3 size: 17 residues. Trimming took off 5 bases at V and 0 bases at J, with 16 bases between the two ends. The germline CDR1 and CDR2 sequences are SEHNR and FQNEAQ (reference sequence). The CDR3 nucleotides are TGTGCCAGCAGCCGCTTCCGGGACACCCCGAACACCGGGGAGCTGTTTTTT. It encodes CASSRFRDTPNTGELFF.

In its sample, this clonotype was seen a few times. The chain recombines TRBV10-1 with TRBJ2-1, with D possibly TRBD2 on 5 matching bases. The CDR3 is 12 amino acids. Trimming took 2 bases from V and 10 from J, leaving 9 bases between them. Germline-derived CDR1 and CDR2 are WNHNN and SYGVQD (reference sequence). The CDR3 nucleotides read TGCGCCAGCAGTGAGCCGGGAATGGAGCAGTTCTTC. It specifies CASSEPGMEQFF.

This clonotype was observed a handful of times. The chain couples TRBV25-1 to TRBJ2-1, with D perhaps TRBD1 or TRBD2 (5 bases each). The CDR3 spans 17 residues. Trimming pared 4 bases from V and 0 bases from J, leaving 16 bases between. Germline CDR1 MGHDK, CDR2 SYGVNS. The CDR3 DNA reads as TGTGCCAGCAGTGCCCCCCACACGGGGCACTCCTACAATGAGCAGTTCTTC. Its translation: CASSAPHTGHSYNEQFF.